The next 7 T cell receptor beta chains were all read from a single sample in a study of identical twins. TCRdb reprocessed the 5' RACE reads via MiXCR and lists one record per CDR3 protein. The sample shows approximately 890,000 distinct CDR3 sequences, more than 9% of them seen only once. These records were also assigned to another study, of yellow fever vaccine responses in identical twins.

The source material was PBMCs. Every receptor here comes from a woman aged 18-35 years in good health.

In this sample, this clonotype turned up many times. V usage is TRBV4-1 and J usage is TRBJ1-5, with a weak D call TRBD1 (5 bases). The CDR3 extends over 15 amino acids. Germline loops: CDR1 MGHRA, CDR2 YSYEKL. V was trimmed by 0 bases and J by 5 bases, leaving 11 bases between them. CDR3 loop: CASSQDPGPYQPQHF. The CDR3 DNA reads as TGCGCCAGCAGCCAAGATCCGGGACCCTATCAGCCCCAGCATTTT.

This clonotype was found a few times. The V and J genes are TRBV27 and TRBJ2-7, with D perhaps matching TRBD1 or TRBD2 (5 bases each). This CDR3 comprises 15 residues. The V end was cut by 3 bases, the J end by 4 bases, with 16 bases between. CDR1 MNHEY and CDR2 SMNVEV come from the germline V gene (reference sequence). Here the CDR3 DNA reads TGTGCCAGCAGTTTCCGCCAGGGACGTTCATACGAGCAGTACTTC. Its protein product is CASSFRQGRSYEQYF.

The chain is built from TRBV15 and TRBJ2-2, with no clear D. V was shortened by 1 base and J by 1 base, with 4 bases between the two germline ends. From germline, CDR1 is LNHNV and CDR2 YYDKDF (reference sequence). The CDR3 covers 14 residues. Here the CDR3 DNA reads TGTGCCACCAGCAGAGCGGTGAACACCGGGGAGCTGTTTTTT. It translates to CATSRAVNTGELFF.

The genes are TRBV12-3 or TRBV12-4 and TRBJ1-1, with 7 bases matching TRBD1. The CDR3 has 17 residues. Germline trimming cut 5 bases from V and 0 bases from J; bases unmatched to any gene: 12. The CDR3 DNA reads TGTGCCAGCAGTCAGACAGGGAGTGAGGGTATGAACACTGAAGCTTTCTTT. Protein product: CASSQTGSEGMNTEAFF.

This clonotype was picked up a small number of times. The gene calls are TRBV2 and TRBJ2-1; possibly TRBD1 or TRBD2 for D (5 bases each). V lost 11 bases and J lost 10, with 12 bases in between. The CDR3 extends over 10 amino acids. Germline V lookup: CDR1 SNHLY, CDR2 FYNNEI. The CDR3 spells CACRGGEQFF. CDR3 DNA: TGTGCCTGCCGGGGCGGGGAGCAGTTCTTC.

This clonotype was picked up a small number of times. The chain uses TRBV5-1 and TRBJ2-2; D is unclear. V was trimmed by 0 bases and J by 4 bases, leaving 7 bases between them. The CDR3 spans 14 residues. The germline gives CDR1 SGHRS, CDR2 YFSETQ. CDR3 residues: CASSLEMSTGELFF. The CDR3 DNA sequence: TGCGCCAGCAGCTTGGAGATGAGCACCGGGGAGCTGTTTTTT.

The sample holds many counts of this clonotype. The chain combines TRBV27 with TRBJ2-5; 12 bases are a match to TRBD2. V was pared by 7 bases and J by 4 bases, with 13 bases of the junction left unmatched. From germline, CDR1 is MNHEY and CDR2 SMNVEV (reference sequence). This CDR3 region has 17 residues. CDR3 region: CASTPTPKTSGGETQYF. CDR3 nucleotide sequence: TGTGCCAGCACTCCTACCCCGAAGACTAGCGGGGGAGAGACCCAGTACTTC.